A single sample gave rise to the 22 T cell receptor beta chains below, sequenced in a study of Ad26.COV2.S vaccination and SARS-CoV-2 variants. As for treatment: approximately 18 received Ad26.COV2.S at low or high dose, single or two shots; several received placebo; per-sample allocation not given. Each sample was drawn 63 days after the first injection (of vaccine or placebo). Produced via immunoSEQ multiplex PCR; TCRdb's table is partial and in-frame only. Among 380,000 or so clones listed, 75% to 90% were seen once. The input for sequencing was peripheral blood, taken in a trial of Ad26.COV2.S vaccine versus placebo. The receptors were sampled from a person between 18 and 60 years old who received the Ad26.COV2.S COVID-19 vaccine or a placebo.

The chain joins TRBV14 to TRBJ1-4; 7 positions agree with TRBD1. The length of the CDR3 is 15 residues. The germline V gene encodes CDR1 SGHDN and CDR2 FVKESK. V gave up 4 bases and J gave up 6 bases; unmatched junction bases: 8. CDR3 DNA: TGTGCCAGCAGCCGGTTAAGGGACAGAGATGAAAAACTGTTTTTT. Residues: CASSRLRDRDEKLFF.

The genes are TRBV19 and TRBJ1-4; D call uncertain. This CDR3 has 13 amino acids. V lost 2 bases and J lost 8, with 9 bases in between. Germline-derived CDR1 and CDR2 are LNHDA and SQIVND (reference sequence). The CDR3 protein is CASSIQPWEKLFF. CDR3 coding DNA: TGTGCCAGTAGTATACAGCCTTGGGAAAAACTGTTTTTT.

The CDR3 reads CASSPSSGLEQYF. The CDR3 nucleotides read TGTGCCAGCAGCCCCAGCTCCGGATTGGAGCAGTACTTC. The chain carries TRBV7-2 and TRBJ2-7, with D uncertain. Germline-derived CDR1 and CDR2 are SGHTA and FQGNSA. Trimming pared 5 bases from V and 7 bases from J, leaving 15 bases between. There are 13 residues in the CDR3.

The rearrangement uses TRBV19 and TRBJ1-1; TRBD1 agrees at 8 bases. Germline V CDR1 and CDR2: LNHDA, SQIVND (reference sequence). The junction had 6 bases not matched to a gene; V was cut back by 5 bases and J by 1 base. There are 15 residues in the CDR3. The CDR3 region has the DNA TGTGCCAGTAGTTTCACCGGGACAGGGAACACTGAAGCTTTCTTT. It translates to CASSFTGTGNTEAFF.

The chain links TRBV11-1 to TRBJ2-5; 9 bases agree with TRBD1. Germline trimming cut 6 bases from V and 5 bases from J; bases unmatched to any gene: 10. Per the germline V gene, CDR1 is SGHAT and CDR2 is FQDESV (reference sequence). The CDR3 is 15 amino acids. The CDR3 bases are TGTGCCAGCAGTTCAGCCGGGACAGGGTTGGAGACCCAGTACTTC. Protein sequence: CASSSAGTGLETQYF.

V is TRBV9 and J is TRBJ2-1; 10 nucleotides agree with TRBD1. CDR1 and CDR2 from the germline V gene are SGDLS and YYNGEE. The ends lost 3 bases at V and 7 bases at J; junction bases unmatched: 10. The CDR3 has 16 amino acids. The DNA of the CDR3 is TGTGCCAGCAGCGCTACTGACAGGGGGCGTGGGAATGAGCAGTTCTTC. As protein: CASSATDRGRGNEQFF.

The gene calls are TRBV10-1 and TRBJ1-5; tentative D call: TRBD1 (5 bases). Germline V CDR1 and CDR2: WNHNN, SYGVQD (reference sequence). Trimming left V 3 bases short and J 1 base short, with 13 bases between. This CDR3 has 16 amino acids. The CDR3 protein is CASSDVGVGSNQPQHF. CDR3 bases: TGCGCCAGCAGTGACGTGGGGGTAGGGAGCAATCAGCCCCAGCATTTT.

Here the CDR3 reads CAWRGGQANIQYF. CDR3 nucleotide sequence: TGTGCCTGGCGAGGGGGCCAAGCAAACATTCAGTACTTC. This chain joins TRBV30 and TRBJ2-4, with 7 nucleotides matching TRBD1. The CDR3 length is 13 residues. V lost 5 bases and J lost 6; bases outside the gene matches: 7. From germline, CDR1 is GTSNPN and CDR2 SVGIG (reference sequence).

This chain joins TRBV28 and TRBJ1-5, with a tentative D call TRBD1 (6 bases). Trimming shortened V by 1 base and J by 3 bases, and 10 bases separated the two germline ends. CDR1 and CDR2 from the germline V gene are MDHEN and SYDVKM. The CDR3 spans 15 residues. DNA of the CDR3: TGTGCCAGCAGTTTATTGCAGGGGATCAATCAGCCCCAGCATTTT. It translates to CASSLLQGINQPQHF.

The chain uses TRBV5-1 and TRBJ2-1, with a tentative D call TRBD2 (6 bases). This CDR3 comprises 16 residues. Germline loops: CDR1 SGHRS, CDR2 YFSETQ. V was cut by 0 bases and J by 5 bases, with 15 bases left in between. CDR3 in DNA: TGCGCCAGCAGCTTGGAGGCGGGGACCTCGCACAATGAGCAGTTCTTC. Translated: CASSLEAGTSHNEQFF.

The CDR3 region has the DNA TGTGCCAGCAGTCCTGCGGCCGGGACAGCCTACGAGCAGTACTTC. Translated, it gives CASSPAAGTAYEQYF. This chain links TRBV11-2 with TRBJ2-7, with 7 bases identical to TRBD1. The V gene's germline CDR1 is SGHAT and CDR2 FQNNGV. This CDR3 is built from 15 residues. The junction had 10 bases not matched to a gene; V was cut back by 6 bases and J by 2 bases.

The DNA of the CDR3 is TGTGCCAGCAGTGGGACCGACTATGGCTACACCTTC. This codes for CASSGTDYGYTF. This chain connects TRBV28 to TRBJ1-2; TRBD1 is a possible D gene (5 bases). CDR1 is MDHEN and CDR2 is SYDVKM in the germline V gene. V was clipped by 5 bases and J by 3 bases, with 7 bases between them. The CDR3 is made up of 12 amino acids.

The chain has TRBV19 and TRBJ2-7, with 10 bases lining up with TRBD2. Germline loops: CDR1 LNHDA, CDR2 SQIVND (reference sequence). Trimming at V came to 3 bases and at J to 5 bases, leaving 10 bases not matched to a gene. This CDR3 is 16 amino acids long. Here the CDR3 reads CASSITSGRGGNEQYF. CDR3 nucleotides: TGTGCCAGTAGTATTACCAGCGGGAGGGGTGGCAACGAGCAGTACTTC.

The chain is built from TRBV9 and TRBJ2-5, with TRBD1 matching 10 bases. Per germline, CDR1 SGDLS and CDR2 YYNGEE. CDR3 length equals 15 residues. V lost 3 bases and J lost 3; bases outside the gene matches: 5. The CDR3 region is CASSERTGGEETQYF. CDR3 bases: TGTGCCAGCAGCGAGAGGACAGGGGGGGAAGAGACCCAGTACTTC.

CDR3 sequence: CASSSASYEQYF. CDR3 nucleotide sequence: TGTGCCAGCAGCTCAGCCTCCTACGAGCAGTACTTC. The chain carries TRBV11-2 and TRBJ2-7; D is ambiguous. The CDR3 contains 12 residues. Germline loops: CDR1 SGHAT, CDR2 FQNNGV. V lost 4 bases to trimming and J lost 0 bases, with 4 bases between them.

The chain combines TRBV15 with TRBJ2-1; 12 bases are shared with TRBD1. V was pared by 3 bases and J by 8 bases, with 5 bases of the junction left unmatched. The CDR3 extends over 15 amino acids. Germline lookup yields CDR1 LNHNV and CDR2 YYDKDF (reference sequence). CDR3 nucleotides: TGTGCCACCAGCAGGGGCGGGACAGGGGGCGATGAGCAGTTCTTC. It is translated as CATSRGGTGGDEQFF.

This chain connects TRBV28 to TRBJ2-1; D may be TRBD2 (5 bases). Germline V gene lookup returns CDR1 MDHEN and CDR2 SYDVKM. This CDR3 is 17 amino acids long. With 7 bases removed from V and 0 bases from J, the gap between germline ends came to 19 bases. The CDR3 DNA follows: TGTGCCAGCACCAAGTTAGGAGGACCCGCCTCCTACAATGAGCAGTTCTTC. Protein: CASTKLGGPASYNEQFF.

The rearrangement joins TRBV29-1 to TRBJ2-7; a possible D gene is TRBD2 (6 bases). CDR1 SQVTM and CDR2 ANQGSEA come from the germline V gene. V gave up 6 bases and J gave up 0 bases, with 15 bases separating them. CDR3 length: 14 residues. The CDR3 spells CSVKGLGSSYEQYF. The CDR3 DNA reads TGCAGCGTGAAGGGACTCGGAAGCTCCTACGAGCAGTACTTC.

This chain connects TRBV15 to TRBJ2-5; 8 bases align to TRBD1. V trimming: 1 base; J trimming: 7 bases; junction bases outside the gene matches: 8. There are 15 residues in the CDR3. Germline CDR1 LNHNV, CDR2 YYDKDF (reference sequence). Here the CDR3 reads CATSRGRTGWGTQYF. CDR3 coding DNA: TGTGCCACCAGCAGAGGCAGGACAGGGTGGGGGACCCAGTACTTC.

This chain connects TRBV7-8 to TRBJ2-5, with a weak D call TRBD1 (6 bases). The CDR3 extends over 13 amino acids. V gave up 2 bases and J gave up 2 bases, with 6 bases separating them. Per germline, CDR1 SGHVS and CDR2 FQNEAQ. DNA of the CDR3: TGTGCCAGCAGCTTAAGGGGGCAAGAGACCCAGTACTTC. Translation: CASSLRGQETQYF.

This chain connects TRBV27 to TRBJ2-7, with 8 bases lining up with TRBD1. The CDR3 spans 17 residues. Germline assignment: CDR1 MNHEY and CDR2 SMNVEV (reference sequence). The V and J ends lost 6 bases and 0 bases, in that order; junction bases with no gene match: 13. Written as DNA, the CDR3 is TGTGCCAGCAGACCCCCCCGGAGGACAGGGAGCTCCTACGAGCAGTACTTC. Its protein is CASRPPRRTGSSYEQYF.

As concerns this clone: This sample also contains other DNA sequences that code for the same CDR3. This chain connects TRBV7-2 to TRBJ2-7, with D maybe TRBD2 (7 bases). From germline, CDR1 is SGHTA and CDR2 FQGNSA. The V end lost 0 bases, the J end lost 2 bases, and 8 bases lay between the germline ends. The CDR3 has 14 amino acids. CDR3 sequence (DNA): TGTGCCAGCAGCTTAGCGGGGGGGCCCTACGAGCAGTACTTC. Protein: CASSLAGGPYEQYF.